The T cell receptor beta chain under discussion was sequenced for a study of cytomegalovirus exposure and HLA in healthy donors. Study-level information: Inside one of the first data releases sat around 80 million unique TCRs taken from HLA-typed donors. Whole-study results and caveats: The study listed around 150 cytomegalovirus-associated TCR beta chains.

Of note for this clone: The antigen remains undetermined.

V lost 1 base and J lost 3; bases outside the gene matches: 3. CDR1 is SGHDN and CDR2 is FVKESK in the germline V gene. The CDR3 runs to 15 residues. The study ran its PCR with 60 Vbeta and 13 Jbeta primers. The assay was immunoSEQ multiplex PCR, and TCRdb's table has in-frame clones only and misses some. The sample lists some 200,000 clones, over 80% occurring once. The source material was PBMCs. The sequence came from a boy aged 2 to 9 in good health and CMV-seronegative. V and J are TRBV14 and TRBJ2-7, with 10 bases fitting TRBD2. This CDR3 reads CASSQGTSGYYEQYF. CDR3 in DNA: TGTGCCAGCAGCCAAGGGACTAGCGGATACTACGAGCAGTACTTC.